This T cell receptor beta chain was recorded in a study of Ad26.COV2.S vaccination and SARS-CoV-2 variants. Treatment denoted: over 15 received Ad26.COV2.S at low or high dose, single or two shots; roughly 5 received placebo; per-sample allocation not given. Repertoires come from day 63 after the first vaccine or placebo injection. Only in-frame clones appear in the TCRdb table, and some are missing; sequencing was by immunoSEQ multiplex PCR. This table holds 250,000 to 300,000 clones, roughly 86% found once. Study results and caveats: Recipients of vaccine and of placebo showed similar breadth of their non-spike TCR repertoires.

The sample holds one count of this clone. No antigen is known for it. The sequenced sample was peripheral blood, obtained in a trial of Ad26.COV2.S vaccine versus placebo. The sequence was obtained from a person aged 18 to 65 who received the Ad26.COV2.S COVID-19 vaccine or a placebo.

The chain's CDR3 is CASTSMGDNQPQHF. The CDR3 bases are TGTGCCAGTACATCCATGGGGGACAATCAGCCCCAGCATTTT. The J gene is TRBJ1-5, the V gene TRBV19; a weak D match, TRBD1 (5 bases). The germline V gene has CDR1 LNHDA and CDR2 SQIVND (reference sequence). The V end was cut by 7 bases, the J end by 3 bases, with 13 bases between. The CDR3 sequence is 14 residues long.